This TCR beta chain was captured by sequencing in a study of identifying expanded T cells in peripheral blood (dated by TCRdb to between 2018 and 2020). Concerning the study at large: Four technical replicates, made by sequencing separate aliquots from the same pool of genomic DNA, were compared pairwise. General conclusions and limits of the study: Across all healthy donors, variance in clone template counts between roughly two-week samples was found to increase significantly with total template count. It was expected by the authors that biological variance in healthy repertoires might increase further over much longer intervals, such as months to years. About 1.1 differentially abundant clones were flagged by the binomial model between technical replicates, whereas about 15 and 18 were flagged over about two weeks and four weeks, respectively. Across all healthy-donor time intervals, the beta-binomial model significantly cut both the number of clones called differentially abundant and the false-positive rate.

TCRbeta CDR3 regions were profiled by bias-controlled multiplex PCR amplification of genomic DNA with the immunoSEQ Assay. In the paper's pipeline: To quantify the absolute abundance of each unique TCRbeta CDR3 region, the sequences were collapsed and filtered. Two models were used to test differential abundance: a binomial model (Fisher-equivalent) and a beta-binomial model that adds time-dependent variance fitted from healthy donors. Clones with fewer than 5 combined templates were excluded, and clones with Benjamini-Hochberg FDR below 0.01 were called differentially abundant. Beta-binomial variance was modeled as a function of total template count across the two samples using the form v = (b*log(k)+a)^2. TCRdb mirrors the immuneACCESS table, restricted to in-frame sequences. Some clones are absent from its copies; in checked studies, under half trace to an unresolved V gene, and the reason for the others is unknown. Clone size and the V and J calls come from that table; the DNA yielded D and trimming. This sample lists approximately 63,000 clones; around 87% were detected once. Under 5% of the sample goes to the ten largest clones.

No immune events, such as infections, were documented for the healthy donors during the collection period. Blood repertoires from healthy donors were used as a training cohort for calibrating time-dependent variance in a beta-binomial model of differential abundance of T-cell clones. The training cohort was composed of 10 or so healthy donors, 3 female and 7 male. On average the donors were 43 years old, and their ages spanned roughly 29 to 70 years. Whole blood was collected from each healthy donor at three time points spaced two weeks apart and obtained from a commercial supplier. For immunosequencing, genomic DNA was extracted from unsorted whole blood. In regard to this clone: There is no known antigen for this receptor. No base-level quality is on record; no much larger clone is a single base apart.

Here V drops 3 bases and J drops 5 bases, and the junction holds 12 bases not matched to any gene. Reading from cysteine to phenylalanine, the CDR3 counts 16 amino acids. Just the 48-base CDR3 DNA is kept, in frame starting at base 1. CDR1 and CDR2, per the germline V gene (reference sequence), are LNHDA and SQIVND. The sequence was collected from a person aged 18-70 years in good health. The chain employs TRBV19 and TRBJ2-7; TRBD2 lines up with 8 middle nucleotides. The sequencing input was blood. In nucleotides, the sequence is TGTGCCAGTAGTATGAGGGGACGGGGGGGCCTCCACGAGCAGTACTTC. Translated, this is CASSMRGRGGLHEQYF.